These 3 T cell receptor beta chains originate from one sample sequenced in a study of blood T cell repertoires in COVID-19. Data came from immunoSEQ multiplex PCR; TCRdb stores just in-frame clones and leaves some out. This table holds some 100,000 clones, about nine tenths found once. The material sequenced was peripheral blood. The receptor source for this set is a human donor in a cohort sampled during active COVID-19.

This chain connects TRBV18 to TRBJ1-3; the D is unclear. The CDR3 is made up of 14 amino acids. V was clipped by 3 bases and J by 0 bases, with 6 bases between them. Germline assignment: CDR1 KGHSH and CDR2 LQKENI. The CDR3 reads CASSPQNSGNTIYF. CDR3 nucleotides: TGTGCCAGCTCACCCCAAAACTCTGGAAACACCATATATTTT.

The chain joins TRBV14 to TRBJ1-1, with 9 bases matching TRBD1. Germline V gives CDR1 SGHDN, CDR2 FVKESK. J lost 5 bases, V lost 0 bases, and 4 bases had no gene match. The CDR3 spans 15 residues. CDR3 DNA: TGTGCCAGCAGCCAAGAGACAGGGGGGTGGACTGAAGCTTTCTTT. It specifies CASSQETGGWTEAFF.

The chain combines TRBV11-3 with TRBJ2-3; 11 bases are shared with TRBD2. Germline lookup yields CDR1 SGHNT and CDR2 YENEEA. The CDR3 has 14 residues. V lost 5 bases to trimming and J lost 4 bases; unmatched junction nucleotides: 2. CDR3 in DNA: TGTGCCAGCAGCCGGGGACTAGCGGCAGATACGCAGTATTTT. Protein: CASSRGLAADTQYF.